The 24 T cell receptor beta chains reported below all come from one sample, sequenced in a study of shared clonotypes between healthy human individuals. Profiled with immunoSEQ multiplex PCR; TCRdb holds only in-frame clones, not every one. This sample yields roughly 1 million clones, of which around 74% are seen a single time; 1.4% to 1.5% belongs to the top ten. The sequenced material came from memory CD4+ T cells sorted from blood. Specified subset: CD45RA-negative fraction. The receptors stem from a man aged 18-30 years in good health.

On this clone: Other nucleotide sequences in the sample specify the same CDR3. This chain's CDR3 is CAIAEETPYEQYF. The CDR3, as DNA: TGTGCCATCGCGGAGGAGACCCCTTACGAGCAGTACTTC. The chain employs TRBV10-3 and TRBJ2-7; D is possibly TRBD2 (5 bases). Trimming stripped 8 bases from V and 4 bases from J, with 15 bases between. The length of the CDR3 is 13 residues. Germline V gene lookup returns CDR1 ENHRY and CDR2 SYGVKD.

The chain recombines TRBV10-1 with TRBJ2-7; TRBD1 aligns across 9 bases. This CDR3 has 15 amino acids. CDR1 is WNHNN and CDR2 is SYGVQD in the germline V gene (reference sequence). With 0 bases clipped from V and 7 bases from J, the junction kept 7 bases outside the gene matches. The CDR3 sequence: CASSESTGGRGEQYF. The CDR3 coding sequence is TGCGCCAGCAGTGAGTCAACAGGGGGCCGCGGGGAGCAGTACTTC.

This clone was seen just once. V gene TRBV28 combines with J gene TRBJ2-3; TRBD2 matches at 8 bases. J lost 6 bases, V lost 5 bases, and 13 bases had no gene match. The CDR3 is 16 amino acids. The germline V gene encodes CDR1 MDHEN and CDR2 SYDVKM. The CDR3 spells CASSSGGLGSRDTQYF. As DNA, the CDR3 is TGTGCCAGCAGTAGCGGGGGCTTAGGGTCCCGGGATACGCAGTATTTT. Variable domain in full (rest from reference TRBV28 and TRBJ2-3): DVKVTQSSRYLVKRTGEKVFLECVQDMDHENMFWYRQDPGLGLRLIYFSYDVKMKEKGDIPEGYSVSREKKERFSLILESASTNQTSMYLCASSSGGLGSRDTQYFGPGTRLTVL.

This chain joins TRBV28 and TRBJ2-7; no clear D gene. The CDR3 has 15 residues. Germline lookup yields CDR1 MDHEN and CDR2 SYDVKM. The V end lost 2 bases, the J end lost 3 bases, and 14 bases lay between the germline ends. The CDR3 protein is CASSLGPSLGYEQYF. The DNA for the CDR3 is TGTGCCAGCAGTTTAGGGCCGAGCTTAGGCTACGAGCAGTACTTC.

Concerning this clone: This may come from a read error, since a much larger clone is one base off. The same CDR3 arises from other DNA sequences in this sample as well. The rearrangement uses TRBV5-4 and TRBJ1-1; no firm D call. The CDR3 totals 13 residues. The V gene's germline CDR1 is SGHNT and CDR2 YYREEE (reference sequence). Deletions cut 5 bases from V and 1 base from J, with 9 bases between. CDR3: CASSLGRNTEAFF. CDR3 bases: TGTGCCAGCAGTTTAGGCAGGAACACTGAAGCTTTCTTT.

The gene calls are TRBV5-8 and TRBJ2-7; D unresolved. The CDR3 totals 15 residues. Germline V gives CDR1 SGHTS, CDR2 YDEGEE. V lost 0 bases and J lost 3, with 13 bases in between. CDR3 protein: CASSLGQPSIYEQYF. For the CDR3, the DNA is TGTGCCAGCAGCTTGGGACAACCAAGCATCTACGAGCAGTACTTC.

This clone is a singleton in its sample. V usage is TRBV5-1 and J usage is TRBJ2-2, with D perhaps TRBD1 (6 bases). CDR1 and CDR2 (germline): SGHRS, YFSETQ. V lost 4 bases and J lost 0, with 10 bases in between. The CDR3 is 15 amino acids. CDR3 DNA sequence: TGCGCCAGCAGCCCGGGACACGCGAACACCGGGGAGCTGTTTTTT. Protein: CASSPGHANTGELFF. The full variable domain, in which reference TRBV5-1 and TRBJ2-2 provide the parts outside the CDR3, is KAGVTQTPRYLIKTRGQQVTLSCSPISGHRSVSWYQQTPGQGLQFLFEYFSETQRNKGNFPGRFSGRQFSNSRSEMNVSTLELGDSALYLCASSPGHANTGELFFGEGSRLTVL.

V usage is TRBV10-3 and J usage is TRBJ1-2; 12 nucleotides align to TRBD1. Germline CDR1 ENHRY, CDR2 SYGVKD. The CDR3 runs 18 residues. J gave up 3 bases and V 3 bases, and 11 bases lay outside the gene matches. The CDR3 sequence: CAISDYRDRGRGYYGYTF. The DNA for the CDR3 is TGTGCCATCAGTGATTACCGGGACAGGGGGCGCGGTTACTATGGCTACACCTTC.

Only a few counts were recorded for this clone. The V and J genes are TRBV19 and TRBJ1-6; 8 positions match TRBD1. J gave up 6 bases and V 3 bases, and 4 bases lay outside the gene matches. The CDR3 sequence is 15 residues long. The germline CDR1 and CDR2 sequences are LNHDA and SQIVND (reference sequence). DNA for the CDR3: TGTGCCAGTAGTATTGCACAGGGGGGTAATTCACCCCTCCACTTT. Translated: CASSIAQGGNSPLHF.

V usage is TRBV27 and J usage is TRBJ2-2; D ambiguous. V was shortened by 6 bases and J by 6 bases, with 5 bases between the two germline ends. This CDR3 has 11 amino acids. The germline gives CDR1 MNHEY, CDR2 SMNVEV (reference sequence). The CDR3 here is CASRVAGELFF. The CDR3 DNA reads as TGTGCCAGCAGGGTGGCCGGGGAGCTGTTTTTT.

In this sample, this clone turned up many times. Other DNA sequences from this sample encode an identical CDR3 as well. The chain employs TRBV9 and TRBJ1-2, with D perhaps matching TRBD1 (5 bases). With 0 bases removed from V and 6 bases from J, the gap between germline ends came to 12 bases. The CDR3 length is 14 residues. Germline V gene data show CDR1 as SGDLS and CDR2 as YYNGEE. The CDR3 spells CASSVVGQGDGYTF. The CDR3 DNA reads TGTGCCAGCAGCGTAGTAGGGCAGGGCGATGGCTACACCTTC.

Of note for this clone: Other DNA sequences within the sample encode an identical CDR3. The genes are TRBV30 and TRBJ2-7, with D perhaps assigned TRBD1 or TRBD2 (5 bases each). CDR1 and CDR2 (germline): GTSNPN, SVGIG (reference sequence). This CDR3 has 12 amino acids. V was pared by 0 bases and J by 6 bases, with 9 bases between. The CDR3 spells CAWSVRGGEQYF. The CDR3 coding sequence is TGTGCCTGGAGTGTGAGGGGCGGCGAGCAGTACTTC. Full variable domain (outside the CDR3, taken from reference TRBV30 and TRBJ2-7): SQTIHQWPATLVQPVGSPLSLECTVEGTSNPNLYWYRQAAGRGLQLLFYSVGIGQISSEVPQNLSASRPQDRQFILSSKKLLLSDSGFYLCAWSVRGGEQYFGPGTRLTVT.

The DNA of the CDR3 is TGTGCCAGCAGCTTAACGACGGGGTTCTATGGCTACACCTTC. Its protein is CASSLTTGFYGYTF. The chain recombines TRBV7-2 with TRBJ1-2; D unresolved. The CDR3 runs to 14 residues. The germline CDR1 and CDR2 sequences are SGHTA and FQGNSA. Trimming shortened V by 2 bases and J by 4 bases, and 11 bases separated the two germline ends.

This clone appeared a single time. The rearrangement joins TRBV6-1 to TRBJ2-7, with D unclear. The germline CDR1 and CDR2 sequences are MNHNS and SASEGT. V lost 5 bases and J 2 bases, leaving 10 bases between the germline ends. The CDR3 spans 13 residues. The CDR3 protein is CASSKSWTYEQYF. The DNA for the CDR3 is TGTGCCAGCAGTAAGAGTTGGACCTACGAGCAGTACTTC.

This clone appeared a few times. V is TRBV5-1 and J is TRBJ2-3; D gene ambiguous. CDR3 length: 17 residues. The V end lost 0 bases, the J end lost 2 bases, and 16 bases lay between the germline ends. Germline V lookup: CDR1 SGHRS, CDR2 YFSETQ. The CDR3 bases are TGCGCCAGCAGCTTGGATGGCAGGCTCAGCGACACAGATACGCAGTATTTT. It yields the protein CASSLDGRLSDTDTQYF.

The chain carries TRBV5-6 and TRBJ2-5; D remains ambiguous. The germline CDR1 and CDR2 sequences are SGHDT and YYEEEE. The V and J ends lost 0 bases and 5 bases respectively, with 5 bases between them. The CDR3 contains 12 residues. The CDR3 DNA is TGTGCCAGCAGCTTGGCCTGGGAGACCCAGTACTTC. It yields the protein CASSLAWETQYF.

Notes on this clone: This sample includes further DNA sequences coding for the same CDR3. The rearrangement links TRBV5-1 to TRBJ2-3, with a weak D call TRBD2 (6 bases). Deletions cut 0 bases from V and 3 bases from J, with 11 bases between. From germline, CDR1 is SGHRS and CDR2 YFSETQ. The CDR3 is 15 amino acids. In nucleotides, the CDR3 is TGCGCCAGCAGCTTGGGGGGGACTGGGACAGATACGCAGTATTTT. Protein sequence: CASSLGGTGTDTQYF.

Concerning this clone itself: Other DNA sequences in this specimen translate into the identical CDR3. J is TRBJ1-6 and V is TRBV30, with D uncertain. This CDR3 region has 11 residues. Trimming left V 5 bases short and J 5 bases short, with 4 bases between. Germline V gene data show CDR1 as GTSNPN and CDR2 as SVGIG (reference sequence). The CDR3 is CAWSHNSPLHF. DNA of the CDR3: TGTGCCTGGTCCCATAATTCACCCCTCCACTTT.

In this sample, this clone turned up a few times. This rearrangement joins TRBV14 to TRBJ1-3; D might be TRBD1 (5 bases). This CDR3 is built from 14 residues. V lost 6 bases and J lost 0, with 9 bases in between. Germline V gene sequence: CDR1 SGHDN, CDR2 FVKESK. CDR3 protein: CASSYRISGNTIYF. The CDR3 nucleotides read TGTGCCAGCAGTTACAGGATCTCTGGAAACACCATATATTTT.

This clone came up once. V usage is TRBV6-1 and J usage is TRBJ1-4; the match to TRBD1 covers 8 bases. V shed 6 bases and J 5 bases; nucleotides not matched to a gene: 5. The CDR3 totals 14 residues. Per germline, CDR1 MNHNS and CDR2 SASEGT. CDR3 protein: CASSPGQANEKLFF. In DNA form, the CDR3 reads TGTGCCAGCAGCCCGGGACAGGCCAATGAAAAACTGTTTTTT.

This clone was picked up a small number of times. At one of its ends the junction is not consistent with the germline gene, which may arise from a read error. V and J are TRBV29-1 and TRBJ2-3, with a possible D match to TRBD2 (5 bases). The CDR3 is 11 residues long. Germline CDR1 reads SQVTM; CDR2 reads ANQGSEA. Written as DNA, the CDR3 is TGCAGCGTTGATGATGCGAGTCGGCGGGCTTTT. Translated: CSVDDASRRAF.

This clone was found a few times. The chain recombines TRBV7-2 with TRBJ2-1; 12 bases align to TRBD2. There are 16 residues in the CDR3. CDR1 and CDR2 from the germline V gene are SGHTA and FQGNSA. V lost 1 base to trimming and J lost 8 bases; unmatched junction nucleotides: 6. The CDR3 DNA reads TGTGCCAGCAGCTTAGTCCCTCTAGCGGGGGGGCATGAGCAGTTCTTC. It yields the protein CASSLVPLAGGHEQFF.

This sequence joins TRBV5-1 and TRBJ1-1; a possible D gene is TRBD1 (5 bases). Germline CDR1 is SGHRS and CDR2 is YFSETQ. CDR3 length: 13 residues. The ends were cut back, 3 bases at V and 5 bases at J, with 11 bases in the middle. In DNA form, the CDR3 reads TGCGCCAGCAGCTCGGTCGGGGGGACTGAAGCTTTCTTT. Translation: CASSSVGGTEAFF.

The chain couples TRBV28 to TRBJ1-2; 11 positions agree with TRBD1. V trimming: 5 bases; J trimming: 2 bases; junction bases outside the gene matches: 7. CDR1 is MDHEN and CDR2 is SYDVKM in the germline V gene. This CDR3 contains 16 residues. CDR3 protein: CASSPGQGGWNYGYTF. As DNA, the CDR3 is TGTGCCAGCAGTCCGGGACAGGGGGGTTGGAACTATGGCTACACCTTC.